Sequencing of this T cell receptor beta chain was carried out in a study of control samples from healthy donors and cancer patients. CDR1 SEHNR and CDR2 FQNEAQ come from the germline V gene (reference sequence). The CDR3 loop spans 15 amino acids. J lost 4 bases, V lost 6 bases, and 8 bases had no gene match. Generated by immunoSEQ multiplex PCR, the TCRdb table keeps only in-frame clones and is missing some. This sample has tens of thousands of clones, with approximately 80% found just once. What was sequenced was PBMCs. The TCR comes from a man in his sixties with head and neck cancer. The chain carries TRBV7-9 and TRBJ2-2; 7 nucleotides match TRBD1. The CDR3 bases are TGTGCCAGCAGACCCACAACAGGGGTCACCGGGGAGCTGTTTTTT. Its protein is CASRPTTGVTGELFF.